The 14 T cell receptor beta chains listed next were all sequenced from one sample in a study of T-cell reconstitution after alpha-beta-depleted transplantation in children. Unique molecular identifiers featured in how the TCRbeta library was prepared. TCRdb called the PCR reads again in MiXCR, with one record for every CDR3 protein. The sample has a few hundred thousand distinct CDR3 sequences; under 20% are singletons. Specimen: PBMCs, mostly from graft donor cells, collected 360 days after TCRalphabeta/CD19-depleted stem cell transplant. These receptors were collected from a boy in the first two years of life who had a stem cell transplant for Wiskott-Aldrich syndrome, so the T cells may come from the graft donor.

In this sample, this clonotype turned up a few times. The rearrangement uses TRBV18 and TRBJ1-5; D may be TRBD1 (5 bases). Germline V gives CDR1 KGHSH, CDR2 LQKENI. The CDR3 has 14 residues. V lost 3 bases and J 5 bases, leaving 11 bases between the germline ends. The CDR3 nucleotides are TGTGCCAGCTCACCCGATATGGGGGATCAGCCCCAGCATTTT. Translation: CASSPDMGDQPQHF.

This chain joins TRBV15 and TRBJ2-5; 8 nucleotides align to TRBD1. After removal of 1 base from V and 2 bases from J, the junction contained 9 bases not matched to a gene. This CDR3 has 17 residues. Germline CDR1 LNHNV, CDR2 YYDKDF (reference sequence). As DNA, the CDR3 is TGTGCCACCAGCAGAGTGCGAACTACAGGGGGGCAAGAGACCCAGTACTTC. This gives the protein CATSRVRTTGGQETQYF.

There are a few counts of this clonotype. V and J are TRBV20-1 and TRBJ2-7, with 9 bases matching TRBD2. This CDR3 has 14 amino acids. CDR1 is DFQATT, CDR2 SNEGSKA, per germline (reference sequence). Trimming at V came to 6 bases and at J to 3 bases, leaving 9 bases not matched to a gene. Here the CDR3 reads CSALRASGIYEQYF. The CDR3 nucleotides are TGCAGTGCACTCAGGGCTAGCGGGATCTACGAGCAGTACTTC.

The chain links TRBV27 to TRBJ2-1; weak D call: TRBD2 (5 bases). V gave up 4 bases and J gave up 6 bases, with 10 bases separating them. CDR1 and CDR2 (germline): MNHEY, SMNVEV (reference sequence). CDR3 length equals 13 residues. The DNA for the CDR3 is TGTGCCAGCAGTTACCTAGCTTTCAATGAGCAGTTCTTC. Translated, it gives CASSYLAFNEQFF.

This clonotype has only a few counts. The chain carries TRBV7-2 and TRBJ1-6; D is unresolved. Trimming removed 0 bases at V and 5 bases at J, with 8 bases between. The CDR3 has 15 amino acids. Germline assignment: CDR1 SGHTA and CDR2 FQGNSA. The CDR3 loop reads CASSLAVSNNSPLHF. The CDR3 DNA is TGTGCCAGCAGCTTAGCAGTCAGTAATAATTCACCCCTCCACTTT.

This clonotype was seen at least ten times. This chain connects TRBV7-2 to TRBJ2-2, with D perhaps matching TRBD1 (6 bases). Germline-derived CDR1 and CDR2 are SGHTA and FQGNSA. V was shortened by 5 bases and J by 0 bases, with 16 bases between the two germline ends. The CDR3 is 17 amino acids. The CDR3 loop is CASSQTTGLPNTGELFF. CDR3 DNA sequence: TGTGCCAGCAGCCAAACTACAGGGCTTCCGAACACCGGGGAGCTGTTTTTT.

This chain uses TRBV25-1 with TRBJ1-1; no clear D gene. Looked up from germline, CDR1 is MGHDK and CDR2 is SYGVNS. The CDR3 loop spans 14 amino acids. Trimming took off 4 bases at V and 0 bases at J, with 9 bases between the two ends. CDR3 in DNA: TGTGCCAGCAGTGGCCTTGGGGTGAACACTGAAGCTTTCTTT. The encoded protein is CASSGLGVNTEAFF.

This clonotype was recorded a few times. V usage is TRBV18 and J usage is TRBJ2-7; 8 nucleotides line up with TRBD1. Germline CDR1 reads KGHSH; CDR2 reads LQKENI. The junction had 7 bases not matched to a gene; V was cut back by 4 bases and J by 2 bases. The CDR3 covers 15 residues. CDR3 loop: CASSHGTGFTYEQYF. The CDR3 coding sequence is TGTGCCAGCTCACACGGGACAGGCTTTACCTACGAGCAGTACTTC.

V usage is TRBV5-5 and J usage is TRBJ2-3; TRBD2 matches at 10 bases. V lost 4 bases to trimming and J lost 6 bases; unmatched junction nucleotides: 11. The CDR3 consists of 16 residues. Germline values: CDR1 SGHKS, CDR2 YYEKEE (reference sequence). CDR3: CASSHELAGLPDTQYF. DNA of the CDR3: TGTGCCAGCAGCCACGAACTAGCGGGGCTTCCGGATACGCAGTATTTT. The full variable domain, in which reference TRBV5-5 and TRBJ2-3 provide the parts outside the CDR3, is DAGVTQSPTHLIKTRGQQVTLRCSPISGHKSVSWYQQVLGQGPQFIFQYYEKEERGRGNFPDRFSARQFPNYSSELNVNALLLGDSALYLCASSHELAGLPDTQYFGPGTRLTVL.

The CDR3: CASSMQGNQPQHF. The CDR3 bases are TGTGCCAGTAGTATGCAGGGTAACCAGCCCCAGCATTTT. V and J are TRBV19 and TRBJ1-5; possibly TRBD1 for D (5 bases). The CDR3 spans 13 residues. The germline V and J ends were trimmed by 3 bases and 7 bases, with 10 bases remaining between them. Germline V gene lookup returns CDR1 LNHDA and CDR2 SQIVND (reference sequence). The variable domain in full, with the rest retrieved from reference TRBV19 and TRBJ1-5, is DGGITQSPKYLFRKEGQNVTLSCEQNLNHDAMYWYRQDPGQGLRLIYYSQIVNDFQKGDIAEGYSVSREKKESFPLTVTSAQKNPTAFYLCASSMQGNQPQHFGDGTRLSIL.

This clonotype was detected a few times. The chain joins TRBV2 to TRBJ2-7; TRBD2 matches at 8 bases. The CDR3 runs 15 residues. V dropped 0 bases and J dropped 2; count of bases not matched to a gene: 3. Germline values: CDR1 SNHLY, CDR2 FYNNEI. CDR3 protein: CASSEAGGAPYEQYF. DNA for the CDR3: TGTGCCAGCAGTGAAGCCGGGGGGGCCCCCTACGAGCAGTACTTC.

In this sample, this clonotype turned up a few times. The V and J genes are TRBV14 and TRBJ2-6; a weak D match, TRBD1 (5 bases). Trimming left V 4 bases short and J 4 bases short, with 11 bases between. The length of the CDR3 is 15 residues. Germline CDR1 is SGHDN and CDR2 is FVKESK. The CDR3 DNA follows: TGTGCCAGCAGCCGAGACAGAACAGGGGCCAACGTCCTGACTTTC. Translation: CASSRDRTGANVLTF.

V and J are TRBV25-1 and TRBJ2-2, with D possibly TRBD2 on 5 matching bases. This CDR3 contains 15 residues. Trimming pared 5 bases from V and 5 bases from J, leaving 15 bases between. In germline, CDR1 is MGHDK, CDR2 SYGVNS. CDR3 nucleotides: TGTGCCAGCAGTCCGGTAGAGGGTCCAACCGGGGAGCTGTTTTTT. It encodes CASSPVEGPTGELFF.

The J gene is TRBJ2-2, the V gene TRBV10-3; D not resolved. This CDR3 spans 15 amino acids. Per germline, CDR1 ENHRY and CDR2 SYGVKD. Trimming left V 4 bases short and J 0 bases short, with 9 bases between. In nucleotides, the CDR3 is TGTGCCATCAGTGGGAAGGCAGCGAACACCGGGGAGCTGTTTTTT. It codes for CAISGKAANTGELFF.